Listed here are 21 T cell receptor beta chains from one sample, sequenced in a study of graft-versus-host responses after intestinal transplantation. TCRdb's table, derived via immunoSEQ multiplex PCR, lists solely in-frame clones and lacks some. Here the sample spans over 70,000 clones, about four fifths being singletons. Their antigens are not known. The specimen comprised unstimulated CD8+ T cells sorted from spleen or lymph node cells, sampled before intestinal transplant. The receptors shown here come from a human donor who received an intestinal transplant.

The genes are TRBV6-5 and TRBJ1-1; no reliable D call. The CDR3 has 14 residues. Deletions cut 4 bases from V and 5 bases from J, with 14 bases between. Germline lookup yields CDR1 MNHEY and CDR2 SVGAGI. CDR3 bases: TGTGCCAGCAGTTCCGAGGGCGGAGGGACTGAAGCTTTCTTT. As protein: CASSSEGGGTEAFF.

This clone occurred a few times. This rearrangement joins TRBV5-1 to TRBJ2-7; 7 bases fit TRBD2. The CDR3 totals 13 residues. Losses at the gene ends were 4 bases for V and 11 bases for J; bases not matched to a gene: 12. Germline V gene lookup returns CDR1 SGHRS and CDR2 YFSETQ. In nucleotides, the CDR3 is TGCGCCAGCAGCCTACTCAAAGGGGCGGGGGAGTACTTC. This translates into CASSLLKGAGEYF.

The CDR3 coding sequence is TGCAGCGTAGACAGCGGGAGTGCCCACGAGCAGTACTTC. This encodes CSVDSGSAHEQYF. The chain is built from TRBV29-1 and TRBJ2-7; 8 nucleotides line up with TRBD2. CDR1 and CDR2 from the germline V gene are SQVTM and ANQGSEA. Trimming at V came to 6 bases and at J to 5 bases, leaving 9 bases not matched to a gene. CDR3 length: 13 amino acids.

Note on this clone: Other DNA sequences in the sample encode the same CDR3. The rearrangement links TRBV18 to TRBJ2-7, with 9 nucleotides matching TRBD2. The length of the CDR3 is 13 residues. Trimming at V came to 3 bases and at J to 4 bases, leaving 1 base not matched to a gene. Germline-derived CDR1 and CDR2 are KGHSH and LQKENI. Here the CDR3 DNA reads TGTGCCAGCTCACCTAGCGGGAGTTACGAGCAGTACTTC. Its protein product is CASSPSGSYEQYF.

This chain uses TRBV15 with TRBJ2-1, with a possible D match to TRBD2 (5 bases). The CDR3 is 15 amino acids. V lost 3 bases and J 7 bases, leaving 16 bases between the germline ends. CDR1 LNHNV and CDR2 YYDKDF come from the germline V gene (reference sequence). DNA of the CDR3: TGTGCCACCAGCAGCCTCACGGCCGGGGTGAATGAGCAGTTCTTC. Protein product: CATSSLTAGVNEQFF.

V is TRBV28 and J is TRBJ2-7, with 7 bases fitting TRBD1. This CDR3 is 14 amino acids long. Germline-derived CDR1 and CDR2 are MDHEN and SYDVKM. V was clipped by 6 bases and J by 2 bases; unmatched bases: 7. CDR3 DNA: TGTGCCAGCAGGGGGTGGCAGGGGGCCTACGAGCAGTACTTC. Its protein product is CASRGWQGAYEQYF.

The CDR3 is CASSYGLSSYNEQFF. The CDR3 region has the DNA TGTGCCAGCAGTTATGGACTGAGCTCCTACAATGAGCAGTTCTTC. The V gene is TRBV6-5, the J gene TRBJ2-1, with D tentatively TRBD2 (5 bases). The CDR3 is 15 residues long. With 3 bases removed from V and 0 bases from J, the gap between germline ends came to 9 bases. Germline CDR1 and CDR2: MNHEY and SVGAGI.

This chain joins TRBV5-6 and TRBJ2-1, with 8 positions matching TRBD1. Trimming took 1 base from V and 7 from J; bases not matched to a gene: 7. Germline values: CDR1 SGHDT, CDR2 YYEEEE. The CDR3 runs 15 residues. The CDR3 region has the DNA TGTGCCAGCAGCTTGCTCCAGGGGGCTGTAAATGAGCAGTTCTTC. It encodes CASSLLQGAVNEQFF. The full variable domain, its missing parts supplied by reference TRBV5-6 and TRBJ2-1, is DAGVTQSPTHLIKTRGQQVTLRCSPKSGHDTVSWYQQALGQGPQFIFQYYEEEERQRGNFPDRFSGHQFPNYSSELNVNALLLGDSALYLCASSLLQGAVNEQFFGPGTRLTVL.

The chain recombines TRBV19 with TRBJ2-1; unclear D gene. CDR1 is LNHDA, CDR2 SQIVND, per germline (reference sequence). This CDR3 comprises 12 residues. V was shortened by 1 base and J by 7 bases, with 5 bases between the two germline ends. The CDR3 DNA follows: TGTGCCAGTAGTATAGCTGAGAATGAGCAGTTCTTC. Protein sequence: CASSIAENEQFF.

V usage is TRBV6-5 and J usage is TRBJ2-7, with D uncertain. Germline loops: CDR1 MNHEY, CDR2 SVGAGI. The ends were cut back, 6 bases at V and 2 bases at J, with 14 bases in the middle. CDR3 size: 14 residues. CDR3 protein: CASRPEDTTYEQYF. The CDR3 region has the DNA TGTGCCAGCAGACCCGAAGACACAACCTACGAGCAGTACTTC.

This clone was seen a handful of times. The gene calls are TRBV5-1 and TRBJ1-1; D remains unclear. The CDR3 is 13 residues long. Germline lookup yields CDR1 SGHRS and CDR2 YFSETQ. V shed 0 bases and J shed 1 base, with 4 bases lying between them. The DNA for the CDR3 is TGCGCCAGCAGCTTGGACAGGAACACTGAAGCTTTCTTT. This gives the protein CASSLDRNTEAFF.

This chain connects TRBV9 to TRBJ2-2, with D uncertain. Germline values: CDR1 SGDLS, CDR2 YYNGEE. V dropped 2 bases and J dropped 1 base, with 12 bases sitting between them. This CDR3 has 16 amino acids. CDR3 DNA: TGTGCCAGCAGCGTTCGGATTTCGGGGAACACCGGGGAGCTGTTTTTT. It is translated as CASSVRISGNTGELFF.

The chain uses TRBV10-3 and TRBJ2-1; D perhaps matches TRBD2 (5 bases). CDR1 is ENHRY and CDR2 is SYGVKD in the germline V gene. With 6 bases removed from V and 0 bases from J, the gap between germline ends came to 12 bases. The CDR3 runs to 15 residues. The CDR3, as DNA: TGTGCCATCAGCGATCGGACTGCCTCCTACAATGAGCAGTTCTTC. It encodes CAISDRTASYNEQFF.

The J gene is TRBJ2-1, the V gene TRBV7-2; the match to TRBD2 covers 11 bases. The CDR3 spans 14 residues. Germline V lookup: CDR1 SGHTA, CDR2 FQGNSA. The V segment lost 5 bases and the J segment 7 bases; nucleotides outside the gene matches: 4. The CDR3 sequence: CASSLWTSGNEQFF. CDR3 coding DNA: TGTGCCAGCAGCCTATGGACTAGCGGGAATGAGCAGTTCTTC.

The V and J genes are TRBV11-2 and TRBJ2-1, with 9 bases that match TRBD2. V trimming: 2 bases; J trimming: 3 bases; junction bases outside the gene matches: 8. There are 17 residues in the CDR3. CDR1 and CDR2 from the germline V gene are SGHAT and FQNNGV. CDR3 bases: TGTGCCAGCAGCTTAAGGTGGCTAGCGGGACACTACAATGAGCAGTTCTTC. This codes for CASSLRWLAGHYNEQFF.

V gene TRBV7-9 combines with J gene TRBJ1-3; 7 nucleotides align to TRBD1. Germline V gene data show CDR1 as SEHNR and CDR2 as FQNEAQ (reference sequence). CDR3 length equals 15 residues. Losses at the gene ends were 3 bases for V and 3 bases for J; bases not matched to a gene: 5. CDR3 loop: CASSLGGTVGNTIYF. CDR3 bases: TGTGCCAGCAGCTTGGGGGGGACAGTTGGAAACACCATATATTTT.

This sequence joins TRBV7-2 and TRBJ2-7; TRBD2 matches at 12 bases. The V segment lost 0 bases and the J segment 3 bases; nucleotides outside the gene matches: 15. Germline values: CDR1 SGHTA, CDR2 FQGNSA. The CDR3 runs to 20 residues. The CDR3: CASSLAIGLAGRTYYYEQYF. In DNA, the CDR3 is TGTGCCAGCAGCTTAGCTATTGGACTAGCGGGACGCACCTACTACTACGAGCAGTACTTC.

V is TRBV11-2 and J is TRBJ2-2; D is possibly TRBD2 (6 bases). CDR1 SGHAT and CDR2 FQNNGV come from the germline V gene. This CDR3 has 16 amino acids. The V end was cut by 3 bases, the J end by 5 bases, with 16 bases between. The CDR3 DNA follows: TGTGCCAGCAGCTTTAGGAGGGGAGGAGGTACCGGGGAGCTGTTTTTT. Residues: CASSFRRGGGTGELFF.

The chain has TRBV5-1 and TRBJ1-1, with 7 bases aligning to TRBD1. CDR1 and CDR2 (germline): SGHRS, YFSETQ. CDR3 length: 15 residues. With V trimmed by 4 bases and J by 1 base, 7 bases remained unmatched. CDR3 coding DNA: TGCGCCAGCAGCGGCGGGACAGCTAGGAACACTGAAGCTTTCTTT. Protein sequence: CASSGGTARNTEAFF.

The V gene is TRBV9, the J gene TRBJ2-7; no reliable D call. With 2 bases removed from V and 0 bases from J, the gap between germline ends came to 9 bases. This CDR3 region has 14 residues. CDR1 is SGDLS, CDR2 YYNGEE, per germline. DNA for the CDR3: TGTGCCAGCAGCGTCGTGGGTTCCTCCTACGAGCAGTACTTC. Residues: CASSVVGSSYEQYF.

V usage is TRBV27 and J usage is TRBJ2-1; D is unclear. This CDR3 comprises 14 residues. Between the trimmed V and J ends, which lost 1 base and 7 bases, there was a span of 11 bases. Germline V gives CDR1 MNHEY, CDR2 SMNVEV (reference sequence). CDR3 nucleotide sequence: TGTGCCAGCAGTTTATTAGCTGTTGGGAATGAGCAGTTCTTC. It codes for CASSLLAVGNEQFF.